These 29 T cell receptor beta chains were all obtained from the same sample, sequenced in a study of STAT5B mutations in CD4+ large granular lymphocyte leukemia. The repertoire was sequenced with immunoSEQ multiplex PCR; TCRdb's copy has only in-frame clones and lacks some. The sample gives about 50,000 clones, approximately 84% of which show up once; 0.3% to 0.4% is in the top ten. Sequenced input: CD4+ T cells from blood buffy coats. The receptor source for this set is a human donor in good health.

V gene TRBV9 combines with J gene TRBJ1-2; D not certain. This CDR3 has 16 residues. In germline, CDR1 is SGDLS, CDR2 YYNGEE. V lost 4 bases to trimming and J lost 2 bases, with 18 bases between them. The CDR3 nucleotides are TGTGCCAGCAGCCTACGGCCCGAGGGCACCAACTATGGCTACACCTTC. Translating it yields CASSLRPEGTNYGYTF.

The chain is built from TRBV6-5 and TRBJ2-7, with D possibly matching TRBD2 (5 bases). Germline V gene sequence: CDR1 MNHEY, CDR2 SVGAGI. The V end lost 4 bases, the J end lost 13 bases, and 14 bases lay between the germline ends. The CDR3 runs to 11 residues. The CDR3 reads CASSLLEEKYF. The CDR3 nucleotides are TGTGCCAGCAGTTTGTTGGAGGAGAAATACTTC.

V is TRBV11-3 and J is TRBJ1-3; D is unclear. Germline CDR1 is SGHNT and CDR2 is YENEEA. The CDR3 contains 14 residues. V was trimmed by 2 bases and J by 10 bases, leaving 15 bases between them. For the CDR3, the DNA is TGTGCCAGCAGCTTACCGATCCCCGGGCAAACCATATATTTT. Translating gives CASSLPIPGQTIYF.

This chain connects TRBV19 to TRBJ2-7; D remains unclear. The CDR3 is made up of 14 amino acids. In germline, CDR1 is LNHDA, CDR2 SQIVND (reference sequence). Trimming removed 3 bases from V and 5 bases from J, with 14 bases in between. The DNA for the CDR3 is TGTGCCAGTAGTATTTCGGGCAGATTGGACGAGCAGTACTTC. This codes for CASSISGRLDEQYF.

The rearrangement joins TRBV2 to TRBJ2-1, with a tentative D call TRBD1 (5 bases). CDR1 is SNHLY, CDR2 FYNNEI, per germline. The CDR3 sequence is 17 residues long. Between the trimmed V and J ends, which lost 7 bases and 0 bases, there was a span of 19 bases. The CDR3 loop is CASTPRVTTLSYNEQFF. The CDR3, as DNA: TGTGCCAGCACCCCCAGGGTAACTACCCTCTCCTACAATGAGCAGTTCTTC.

The rearrangement uses TRBV9 and TRBJ2-1; 16 positions agree with TRBD2. With V trimmed by 1 base and J by 9 bases, 7 bases remained unmatched. The CDR3 totals 17 residues. Germline V gene sequence: CDR1 SGDLS, CDR2 YYNGEE. The CDR3 reads CASSVTGLAGGPSEQFF. Written as DNA, the CDR3 is TGTGCCAGCAGCGTAACGGGACTAGCGGGAGGGCCGAGTGAGCAGTTCTTC.

The V call is TRBV29-1, the J call TRBJ1-4; D remains unclear. The CDR3 consists of 13 residues. In germline, CDR1 is SQVTM, CDR2 ANQGSEA. V lost 4 bases, J lost 5 bases, and 11 bases lay in between. The CDR3 nucleotides read TGCAGCGTTGCCATCGCGGGGAATGAAAAACTGTTTTTT. Its translation is CSVAIAGNEKLFF.

The J gene is TRBJ2-2, the V gene TRBV19, with D perhaps TRBD2 (6 bases). Trimming stripped 4 bases from V and 5 bases from J, with 17 bases between. CDR1 and CDR2 (germline): LNHDA, SQIVND (reference sequence). The CDR3 sequence is 16 residues long. CDR3 sequence: CASSKRGLESTGELFF. Written as DNA, the CDR3 is TGTGCCAGTAGTAAGAGGGGACTCGAGTCAACCGGGGAGCTGTTTTTT.

This clone occurred once. The rearrangement uses TRBV5-1 and TRBJ2-4; 7 bases agree with TRBD1. CDR3 length: 15 amino acids. Germline V gene data show CDR1 as SGHRS and CDR2 as YFSETQ. Germline trimming cut 4 bases from V and 5 bases from J; bases unmatched to any gene: 9. The CDR3 DNA reads TGCGCCAGCAGCGCCACCCGACAGGGACAAAACATTCAGTACTTC. Its translation: CASSATRQGQNIQYF. Full variable domain (missing parts from reference TRBV5-1 and TRBJ2-4): KAGVTQTPRYLIKTRGQQVTLSCSPISGHRSVSWYQQTPGQGLQFLFEYFSETQRNKGNFPGRFSGRQFSNSRSEMNVSTLELGDSALYLCASSATRQGQNIQYFGAGTRLSVL.

The chain recombines TRBV7-3 with TRBJ2-7; TRBD2 matches 10 bases. Germline lookup yields CDR1 SGHTA and CDR2 FQGTGA. The CDR3 is made up of 14 amino acids. V dropped 5 bases and J dropped 6; count of bases not matched to a gene: 7. The CDR3 is CASSPSGGGGEQYF. The CDR3 DNA reads as TGTGCCAGCAGCCCGAGCGGGGGGGGAGGCGAGCAGTACTTC.

This chain links TRBV2 with TRBJ2-6, with 10 bases fitting TRBD1. The CDR3 runs 18 residues. The V gene's germline CDR1 is SNHLY and CDR2 FYNNEI. With V trimmed by 4 bases and J by 2 bases, 8 bases remained unmatched. In DNA, the CDR3 is TGTGCCAGCAGTGGGACAGGGGGTGGCTATGCTGGGGCCAACGTCCTGACTTTC. This sequence encodes CASSGTGGGYAGANVLTF.

The V and J genes are TRBV5-1 and TRBJ2-7; 11 nucleotides align to TRBD2. V lost 0 bases to trimming and J lost 5 bases; unmatched junction nucleotides: 10. This CDR3 is built from 17 residues. Germline V CDR1 and CDR2: SGHRS, YFSETQ. In nucleotides, the CDR3 is TGCGCCAGCAGCTTGGGGCCCACTAGCGGGAGTGCCCACGAGCAGTACTTC. As protein: CASSLGPTSGSAHEQYF.

This chain connects TRBV5-8 to TRBJ2-7; 7 bases are a match to TRBD1. Germline V lookup: CDR1 SGHTS, CDR2 YDEGEE. The CDR3 consists of 13 residues. Trimming took 6 bases from V and 2 from J; bases not matched to a gene: 5. The CDR3: CASMRQGAYEQYF. The CDR3 nucleotides read TGTGCCAGCATGAGACAGGGTGCCTACGAGCAGTACTTC.

This rearrangement joins TRBV5-1 to TRBJ2-5; TRBD1 might be the D (6 bases). Germline V gene data show CDR1 as SGHRS and CDR2 as YFSETQ. V was shortened by 6 bases and J by 3 bases, with 6 bases between the two germline ends. This CDR3 region has 11 residues. DNA of the CDR3: TGCGCCAGCAACAGGGAAGAGACCCAGTACTTC. It yields the protein CASNREETQYF. Full variable domain (rest looked up from reference TRBV5-1 and TRBJ2-5): KAGVTQTPRYLIKTRGQQVTLSCSPISGHRSVSWYQQTPGQGLQFLFEYFSETQRNKGNFPGRFSGRQFSNSRSEMNVSTLELGDSALYLCASNREETQYFGPGTRLLVL.

V gene TRBV10-2 combines with J gene TRBJ1-5, with 8 bases lining up with TRBD1. The CDR3 extends over 14 amino acids. V lost 5 bases, J lost 2 bases, and 2 bases stayed unmatched. The V gene's germline CDR1 is WSHSY and CDR2 SAAADI. The CDR3 region is CASSPDRGNQPQHF. CDR3 DNA: TGCGCCAGCAGTCCGGACAGGGGCAATCAGCCCCAGCATTTT.

The table lists this clone with a few counts. The chain uses TRBV11-3 and TRBJ2-5; the match to TRBD2 covers 11 bases. The CDR3 loop spans 15 amino acids. V was pared by 2 bases and J by 4 bases, with 3 bases of the junction left unmatched. Per germline, CDR1 SGHNT and CDR2 YENEEA. CDR3 protein: CASSLSGLAGETQYF. The CDR3 region has the DNA TGTGCCAGCAGCTTAAGCGGACTAGCGGGAGAGACCCAGTACTTC.

This clone was recorded a few times. V is TRBV5-6 and J is TRBJ2-3; TRBD2 matches at 12 bases. V lost 4 bases to trimming and J lost 2 bases; unmatched junction nucleotides: 5. This CDR3 comprises 16 residues. Germline V gene data show CDR1 as SGHDT and CDR2 as YYEEEE. This CDR3 reads CASSVTSGGLTDTQYF. Written as DNA, the CDR3 is TGTGCCAGCAGCGTGACTAGCGGGGGTCTCACAGATACGCAGTATTTT.

This chain uses TRBV19 with TRBJ1-5; D may be TRBD1 (6 bases). V dropped 4 bases and J dropped 0 bases, with 13 bases sitting between them. This CDR3 has 16 residues. Germline V gene sequence: CDR1 LNHDA, CDR2 SQIVND (reference sequence). The CDR3: CASSTRDTYSNQPQHF. As DNA, the CDR3 is TGTGCCAGTAGTACAAGGGACACATATAGCAATCAGCCCCAGCATTTT.

This sequence joins TRBV4-2 and TRBJ1-5, with a possible D match to TRBD1 (5 bases). The CDR3 is 15 amino acids. Trimming removed 1 base at V and 6 bases at J, with 13 bases between. In germline, CDR1 is LGHNA, CDR2 YNFKEQ. CDR3 sequence (DNA): TGTGCCAGCAGCCAAGCTTCAAGGGGCGCTCAGCCCCAGCATTTT. This translates into CASSQASRGAQPQHF.

This chain joins TRBV9 and TRBJ2-3; D not certain. The germline V and J ends were trimmed by 0 bases and 3 bases, with 11 bases remaining between them. Germline CDR1 SGDLS, CDR2 YYNGEE. The CDR3 has 15 amino acids. In DNA, the CDR3 is TGTGCCAGCAGCGTAGCCGCCGTGGGTACAGATACGCAGTATTTT. Residues: CASSVAAVGTDTQYF.

The gene calls are TRBV29-1 and TRBJ1-1; no clear D gene. There are 14 residues in the CDR3. V was trimmed by 7 bases and J by 8 bases, leaving 23 bases between them. The germline V gene encodes CDR1 SQVTM and CDR2 ANQGSEA. CDR3 nucleotides: TGCAGCGGACCCACGGGCTCTGATGAGAGAGAAGCTTTCTTT. Its protein product is CSGPTGSDEREAFF.

The chain joins TRBV2 to TRBJ1-1; TRBD1 agrees at 7 bases. The germline CDR1 and CDR2 sequences are SNHLY and FYNNEI. J gave up 8 bases and V 6 bases, and 12 bases lay outside the gene matches. The CDR3 has 14 amino acids. Here the CDR3 reads CASSTGTVGWEAFF. The CDR3 DNA reads as TGTGCCAGCAGCACCGGGACAGTCGGGTGGGAAGCTTTCTTT.

The chain uses TRBV7-3 and TRBJ1-2; D is possibly TRBD1 (5 bases). Trimming took 5 bases from V and 8 from J, leaving 18 bases between them. The germline V gene has CDR1 SGHTA and CDR2 FQGTGA. CDR3 length: 14 residues. The CDR3 sequence is CASSLDGATPGYTF. CDR3 DNA: TGTGCCAGCAGCCTCGACGGGGCGACTCCCGGCTACACCTTC.

The chain recombines TRBV12-5 with TRBJ2-7; either TRBD1 or TRBD2 may supply D (5 bases each). Germline V gene data show CDR1 as LGHNT and CDR2 as FRNRAP. V dropped 0 bases and J dropped 0 bases, with 18 bases sitting between them. The CDR3 consists of 18 residues. This chain's CDR3 is CASGLVLGVGESSYEQYF. CDR3 DNA sequence: TGTGCTAGTGGTTTGGTTCTGGGGGTCGGGGAGAGCTCCTACGAGCAGTACTTC.

CDR3 coding DNA: TGTGCCAGCTCACCACCCTCTCAGGGGGCCTACGAGCAGTACTTC. Encoded protein: CASSPPSQGAYEQYF. The rearrangement uses TRBV18 and TRBJ2-7; 7 nucleotides align to TRBD1. Losses at the gene ends were 0 bases for V and 2 bases for J; bases not matched to a gene: 4. CDR3 size: 15 residues. Germline V lookup: CDR1 KGHSH, CDR2 LQKENI.

This clone appeared a few times. The chain couples TRBV18 to TRBJ1-4; 8 bases fit TRBD1. The germline V gene has CDR1 KGHSH and CDR2 LQKENI. V gave up 6 bases and J gave up 7 bases; unmatched junction bases: 7. This CDR3 is built from 14 residues. The DNA of the CDR3 is TGTGCCAGCTCGCCGACAGGGGATGGTGAAAAACTGTTTTTT. Protein sequence: CASSPTGDGEKLFF.

The rearrangement uses TRBV18 and TRBJ2-3; D remains unclear. Germline V gene lookup returns CDR1 KGHSH and CDR2 LQKENI. CDR3 length: 13 residues. Trimming shortened V by 8 bases and J by 0 bases, and 9 bases separated the two germline ends. CDR3 coding DNA: TGTGCCAGCCACAGAGCTAGCACAGATACGCAGTATTTT. This encodes CASHRASTDTQYF.

The chain links TRBV4-1 to TRBJ2-7; a weak D match, TRBD2 (5 bases). The germline V gene has CDR1 MGHRA and CDR2 YSYEKL. Trimming removed 2 bases from V and 0 bases from J, with 17 bases in between. The CDR3 length is 17 residues. The CDR3 DNA follows: TGCGCCAGCAGCCAAAAGGTGCAGGACTTAAGCTCCTACGAGCAGTACTTC. It yields the protein CASSQKVQDLSSYEQYF.

The rearrangement uses TRBV28 and TRBJ1-4; tentative D call: TRBD1 (6 bases). Germline V gene data show CDR1 as MDHEN and CDR2 as SYDVKM. Trimming took off 5 bases at V and 6 bases at J, with 16 bases between the two ends. The CDR3 is made up of 15 amino acids. In DNA, the CDR3 is TGTGCCAGCAGTCCCTCGGGGGCACGGGATGAAAAACTGTTTTTT. Amino acids: CASSPSGARDEKLFF.